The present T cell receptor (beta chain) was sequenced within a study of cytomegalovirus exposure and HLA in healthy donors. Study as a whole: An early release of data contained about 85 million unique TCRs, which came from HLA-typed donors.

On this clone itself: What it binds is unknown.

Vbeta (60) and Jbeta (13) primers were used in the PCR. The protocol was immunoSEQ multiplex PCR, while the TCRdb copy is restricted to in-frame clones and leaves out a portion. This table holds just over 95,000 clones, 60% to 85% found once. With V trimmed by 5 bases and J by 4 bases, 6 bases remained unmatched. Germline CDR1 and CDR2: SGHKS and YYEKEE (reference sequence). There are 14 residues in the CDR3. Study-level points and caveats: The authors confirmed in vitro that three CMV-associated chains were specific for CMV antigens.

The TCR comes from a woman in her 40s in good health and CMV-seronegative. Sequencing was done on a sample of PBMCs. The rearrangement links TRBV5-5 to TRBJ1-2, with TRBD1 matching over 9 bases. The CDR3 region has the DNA TGTGCCAGCAGTGAACAGGGACAGGGCTATGGCTACACCTTC. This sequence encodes CASSEQGQGYGYTF.